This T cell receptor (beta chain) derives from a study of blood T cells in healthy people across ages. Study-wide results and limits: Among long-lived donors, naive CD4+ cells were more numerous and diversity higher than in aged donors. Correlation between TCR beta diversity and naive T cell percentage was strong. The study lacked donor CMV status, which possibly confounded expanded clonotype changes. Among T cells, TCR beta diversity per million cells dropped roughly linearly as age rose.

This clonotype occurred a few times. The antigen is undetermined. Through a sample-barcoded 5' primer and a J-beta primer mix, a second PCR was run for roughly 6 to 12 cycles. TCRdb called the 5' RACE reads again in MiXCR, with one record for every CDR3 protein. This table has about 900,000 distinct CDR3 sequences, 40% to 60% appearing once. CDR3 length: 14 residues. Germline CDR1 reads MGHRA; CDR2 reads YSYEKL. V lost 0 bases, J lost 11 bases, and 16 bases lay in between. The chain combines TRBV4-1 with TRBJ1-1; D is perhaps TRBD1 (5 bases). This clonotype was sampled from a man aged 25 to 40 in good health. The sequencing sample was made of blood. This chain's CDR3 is CASSQDWDRAAAFF. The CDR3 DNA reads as TGCGCCAGCAGCCAAGATTGGGACCGGGCGGCCGCTTTCTTT.